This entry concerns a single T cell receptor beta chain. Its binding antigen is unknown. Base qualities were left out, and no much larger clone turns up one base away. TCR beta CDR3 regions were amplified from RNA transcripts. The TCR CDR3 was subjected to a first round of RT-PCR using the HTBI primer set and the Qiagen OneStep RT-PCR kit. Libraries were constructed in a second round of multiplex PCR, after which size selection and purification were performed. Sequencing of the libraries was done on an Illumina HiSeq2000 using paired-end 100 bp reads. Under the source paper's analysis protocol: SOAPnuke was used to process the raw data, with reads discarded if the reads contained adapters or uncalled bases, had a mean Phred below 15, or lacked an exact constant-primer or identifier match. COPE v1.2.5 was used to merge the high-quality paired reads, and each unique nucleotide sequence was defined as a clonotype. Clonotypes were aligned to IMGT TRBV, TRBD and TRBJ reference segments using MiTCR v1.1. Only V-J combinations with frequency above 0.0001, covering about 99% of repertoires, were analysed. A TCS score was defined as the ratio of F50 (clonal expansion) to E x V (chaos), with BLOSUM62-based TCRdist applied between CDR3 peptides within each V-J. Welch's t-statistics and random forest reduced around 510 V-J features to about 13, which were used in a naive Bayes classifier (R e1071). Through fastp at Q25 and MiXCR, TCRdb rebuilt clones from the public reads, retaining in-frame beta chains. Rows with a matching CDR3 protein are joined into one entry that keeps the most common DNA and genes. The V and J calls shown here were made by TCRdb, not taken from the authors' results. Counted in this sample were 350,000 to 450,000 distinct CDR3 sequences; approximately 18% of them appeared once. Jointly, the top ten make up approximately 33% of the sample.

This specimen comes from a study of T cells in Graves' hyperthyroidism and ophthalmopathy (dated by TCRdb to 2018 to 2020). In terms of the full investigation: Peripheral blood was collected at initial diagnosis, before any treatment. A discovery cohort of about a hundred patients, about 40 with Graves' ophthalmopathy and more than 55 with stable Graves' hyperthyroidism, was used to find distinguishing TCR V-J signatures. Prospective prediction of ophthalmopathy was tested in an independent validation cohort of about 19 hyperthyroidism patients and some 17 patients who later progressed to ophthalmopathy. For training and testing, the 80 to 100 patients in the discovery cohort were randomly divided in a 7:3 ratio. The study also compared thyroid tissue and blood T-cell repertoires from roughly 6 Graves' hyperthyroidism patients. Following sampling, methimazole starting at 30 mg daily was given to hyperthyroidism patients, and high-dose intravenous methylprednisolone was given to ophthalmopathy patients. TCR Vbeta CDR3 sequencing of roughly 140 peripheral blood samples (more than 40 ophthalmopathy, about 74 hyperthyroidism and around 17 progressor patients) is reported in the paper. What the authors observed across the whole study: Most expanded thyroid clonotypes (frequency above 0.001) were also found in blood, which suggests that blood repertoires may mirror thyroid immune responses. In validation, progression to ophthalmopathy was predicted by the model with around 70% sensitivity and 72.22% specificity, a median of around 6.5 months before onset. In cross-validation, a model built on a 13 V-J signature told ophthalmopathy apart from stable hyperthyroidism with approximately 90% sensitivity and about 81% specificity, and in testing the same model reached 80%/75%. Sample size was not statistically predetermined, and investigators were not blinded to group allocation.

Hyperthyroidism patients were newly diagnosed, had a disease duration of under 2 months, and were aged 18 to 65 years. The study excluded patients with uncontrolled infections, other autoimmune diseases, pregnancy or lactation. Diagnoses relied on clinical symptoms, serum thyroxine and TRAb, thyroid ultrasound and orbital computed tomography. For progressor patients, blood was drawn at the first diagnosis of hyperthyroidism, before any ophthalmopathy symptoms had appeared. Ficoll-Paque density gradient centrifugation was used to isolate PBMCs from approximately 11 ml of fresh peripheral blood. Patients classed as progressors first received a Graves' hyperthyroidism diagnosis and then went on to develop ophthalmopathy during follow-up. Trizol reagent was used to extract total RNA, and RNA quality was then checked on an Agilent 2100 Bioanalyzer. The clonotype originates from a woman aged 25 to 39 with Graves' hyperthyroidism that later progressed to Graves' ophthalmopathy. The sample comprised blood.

The DNA reads as follows: TGTGCCAGCAGTGACTTGGGGACAGGGCGGGACACCGGGGAGCTGTTTTTT. It codes for CASSDLGTGRDTGELFF. This chain joins TRBV25-1 to TRBJ2-2; 9 of the junction bases match TRBD1. CDR1 MGHDK and CDR2 SYGVNS are derived from the germline V gene. The germline V end is reduced by 3 bases and the J end by 3 bases; junction bases left unmatched: 8. Reading from cysteine to phenylalanine, the CDR3 counts 17 amino acids. Kept here is only the CDR3 DNA, which spans 51 bases and is read in frame from base 1.